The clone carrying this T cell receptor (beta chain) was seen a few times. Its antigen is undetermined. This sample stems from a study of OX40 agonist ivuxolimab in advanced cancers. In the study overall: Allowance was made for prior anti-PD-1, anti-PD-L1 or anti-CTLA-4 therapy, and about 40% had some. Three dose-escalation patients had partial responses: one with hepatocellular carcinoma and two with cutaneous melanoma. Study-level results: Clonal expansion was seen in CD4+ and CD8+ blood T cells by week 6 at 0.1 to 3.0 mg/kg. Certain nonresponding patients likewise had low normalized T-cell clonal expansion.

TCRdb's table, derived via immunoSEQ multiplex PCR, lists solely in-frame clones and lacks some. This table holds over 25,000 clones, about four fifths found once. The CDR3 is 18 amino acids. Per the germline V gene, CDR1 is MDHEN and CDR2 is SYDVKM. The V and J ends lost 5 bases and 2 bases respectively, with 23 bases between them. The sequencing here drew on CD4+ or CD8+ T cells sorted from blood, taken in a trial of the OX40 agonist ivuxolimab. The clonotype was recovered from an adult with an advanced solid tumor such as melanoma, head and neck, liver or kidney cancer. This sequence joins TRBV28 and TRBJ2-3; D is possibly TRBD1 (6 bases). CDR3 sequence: CASSNRLGTPPYTDTQYF. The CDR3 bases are TGTGCCAGCAGTAATCGACTCGGGACACCCCCCTACACAGATACGCAGTATTTT.